The 20 T cell receptor beta chains below were found in one sample sequenced in a study of human T cells and chemical hapten exposure. TCRdb re-called the RACE reads with MiXCR, one entry per CDR3 protein. The data contain approximately 260,000 distinct CDR3 sequences, roughly 7.7% of them singletons. Time point denoted: pre-sensitization, week 0. The treatment: therapeutic diphenylcyclopropenone sensitization with weekly scalp DPC. Sequencing was performed on whole blood, taken in connection with sensitization to the hapten diphenylcyclopropenone (DPC). The receptors stem from a man between 18 and 35 years old with alopecia areata. Some clones in this sample may be carry-over from other donors' samples.

This chain uses TRBV5-1 with TRBJ2-1; 8 bases match TRBD2. Germline CDR1 is SGHRS and CDR2 is YFSETQ. Losses at the gene ends were 4 bases for V and 0 bases for J; bases not matched to a gene: 6. There are 16 residues in the CDR3. CDR3 loop: CASSPGLVSSYNEQFF. The DNA of the CDR3 is TGCGCCAGCAGCCCGGGACTAGTGTCCTCCTACAATGAGCAGTTCTTC.

The V gene is TRBV6-2 or TRBV6-3, the J gene TRBJ1-2, with TRBD1 as a possible D gene (6 bases). Germline-derived CDR1 and CDR2 are MNHEY and SVGEGT. V was trimmed by 0 bases and J by 6 bases, leaving 11 bases between them. This CDR3 has 14 residues. Here the CDR3 DNA reads TGTGCCAGCAGTTACTCGTACAGGGCCCATGGCTACACCTTC. It is translated as CASSYSYRAHGYTF.

The chain combines TRBV7-2 with TRBJ1-5, with D perhaps matching TRBD1 (6 bases). The V end lost 1 base, the J end lost 3 bases, and 10 bases lay between the germline ends. The CDR3 spans 15 residues. Germline V gene sequence: CDR1 SGHTA, CDR2 FQGNSA. CDR3 amino acids: CASSLVAGANQPQHF. CDR3 sequence (DNA): TGTGCCAGCAGCTTAGTGGCAGGGGCCAATCAGCCCCAGCATTTT.

The chain couples TRBV4-3 to TRBJ1-1, with D tentatively TRBD1 (5 bases). The CDR3 runs to 17 residues. Trimming took 0 bases from V and 3 from J, leaving 17 bases between them. From germline, CDR1 is LGHNA and CDR2 YSLEER. The CDR3 DNA sequence: TGCGCCAGCAGCCAAGATTCTCGCAGGGTTGTGGACACTGAAGCTTTCTTT. Amino acid sequence: CASSQDSRRVVDTEAFF.

This clonotype was counted only a few times. The gene calls are TRBV29-1 and TRBJ1-1; 10 bases agree with TRBD1. This CDR3 is built from 14 residues. V dropped 7 bases and J dropped 1; count of bases not matched to a gene: 6. Germline V CDR1 and CDR2: SQVTM, ANQGSEA. CDR3 DNA sequence: TGCAGCGCCCGACAGGGGGCCCCGAACACTGAAGCTTTCTTT. This gives the protein CSARQGAPNTEAFF.

This clonotype was detected ten times or more. The J gene is TRBJ2-3, the V gene TRBV9; possibly TRBD1 for D (6 bases). This CDR3 is built from 13 residues. From germline, CDR1 is SGDLS and CDR2 YYNGEE. V shed 4 bases and J shed 5 bases, with 11 bases lying between them. The CDR3 sequence is CASSRGLGDTQYF. DNA for the CDR3: TGTGCCAGCAGCAGGGGGTTGGGAGATACGCAGTATTTT.

This chain links TRBV6-6 with TRBJ1-1; TRBD1 aligns across 10 bases. This CDR3 region has 15 residues. Germline CDR1 MNHNY, CDR2 SVGAGI (reference sequence). The V and J ends lost 1 base and 4 bases, in that order; junction bases with no gene match: 3. The chain's CDR3 is CASSYFRDRGTEAFF. The CDR3 region has the DNA TGTGCCAGCAGTTACTTCCGGGACAGGGGCACTGAAGCTTTCTTT.

The V and J genes are TRBV7-8 and TRBJ1-1; unclear D gene. Germline values: CDR1 SGHVS, CDR2 FQNEAQ. This CDR3 spans 14 amino acids. Trimming cost V 4 bases and J 4 bases, with 13 bases left between them. CDR3 coding DNA: TGTGCCAGCAGCTCGTCCAGAGAGGCCACTGAAGCTTTCTTT. It yields the protein CASSSSREATEAFF.

The chain couples TRBV5-6 to TRBJ2-1; D unresolved. V was clipped by 0 bases and J by 10 bases, with 8 bases between them. CDR1 and CDR2 (germline): SGHDT, YYEEEE. The CDR3 totals 12 residues. The CDR3 protein is CASSLDRSEQFF. CDR3 DNA sequence: TGTGCCAGCAGCTTGGACCGATCCGAGCAGTTCTTC.

In this sample, this clonotype turned up a few times. CDR3 in amino acids: CASSQESGLAGVRGQYF. The CDR3 nucleotides are TGTGCCAGCAGCCAAGAATCCGGACTAGCGGGGGTCCGGGGCCAGTACTTC. This chain links TRBV14 with TRBJ2-5; 13 bases map to TRBD2. Germline trimming cut 0 bases from V and 10 bases from J; bases unmatched to any gene: 11. Germline CDR1 SGHDN, CDR2 FVKESK. The length of the CDR3 is 17 residues.

This clonotype has ten or more counts. V usage is TRBV28 and J usage is TRBJ2-3; D possibly corresponds to TRBD1 (6 bases). The V and J ends lost 11 bases and 0 bases respectively, with 12 bases between them. Germline V CDR1 and CDR2: MDHEN, SYDVKM. The CDR3 consists of 13 residues. CDR3 DNA: TGTGCCGGCCGGGACACTAGCACAGATACGCAGTATTTT. Encoded protein: CAGRDTSTDTQYF.

This clonotype was observed many times. The chain uses TRBV7-9 and TRBJ1-5, with D unclear. CDR1 and CDR2 from the germline V gene are SEHNR and FQNEAQ (reference sequence). There are 14 residues in the CDR3. Deletions cut 2 bases from V and 3 bases from J, with 8 bases between. The CDR3 loop is CASSLLGYNQPQHF. DNA for the CDR3: TGTGCCAGCAGCTTACTAGGTTACAATCAGCCCCAGCATTTT.

This clonotype appeared many times. This chain uses TRBV29-1 with TRBJ1-1; perhaps TRBD1 as D (5 bases). Germline V gene sequence: CDR1 SQVTM, CDR2 ANQGSEA. Trimming took 4 bases from V and 5 from J, leaving 20 bases between them. CDR3 length: 15 residues. This CDR3 is CSVARRAGSRTEAFF. In DNA, the CDR3 is TGCAGCGTTGCCCGGCGGGCAGGGAGTAGGACTGAAGCTTTCTTT. Together with reference TRBV29-1 and TRBJ1-1, the CDR3 gives the full variable domain: SAVISQKPSRDICQRGTSLTIQCQVDSQVTMMFWYRQQPGQSLTLIATANQGSEATYESGFVIDKFPISRPNLTFSTLTVSNMSPEDSSIYLCSVARRAGSRTEAFFGQGTRLTVV.

This clonotype was found a few times. The chain links TRBV7-9 to TRBJ1-5, with 7 bases that match TRBD1. Losses at the gene ends were 2 bases for V and 3 bases for J; bases not matched to a gene: 10. The CDR3 has 17 amino acids. In germline, CDR1 is SEHNR, CDR2 FQNEAQ (reference sequence). CDR3 in amino acids: CASSLTWDRGSNQPQHF. As DNA, the CDR3 is TGTGCCAGCAGCTTAACGTGGGACAGAGGTTCCAATCAGCCCCAGCATTTT.

The rearrangement links TRBV5-1 to TRBJ2-7, with TRBD1 as a possible D gene (5 bases). Germline CDR1 and CDR2: SGHRS and YFSETQ. This CDR3 is 14 amino acids long. Trimming removed 3 bases at V and 3 bases at J, with 13 bases between. The CDR3 loop reads CASSSDSALYEQYF. CDR3 nucleotides: TGCGCCAGCAGCTCTGACAGTGCCCTCTACGAGCAGTACTTC.

The V and J genes are TRBV29-1 and TRBJ1-1; 7 bases align to TRBD1. V gave up 4 bases and J gave up 6 bases; unmatched junction bases: 8. This CDR3 has 13 amino acids. Germline CDR1 SQVTM, CDR2 ANQGSEA. The CDR3 loop reads CSVAGTAGSEAFF. CDR3 coding DNA: TGCAGCGTTGCGGGGACAGCGGGGTCTGAAGCTTTCTTT.

In this sample, this clonotype turned up a few times. This chain joins TRBV28 and TRBJ1-3; maybe TRBD1 (5 bases). The V gene's germline CDR1 is MDHEN and CDR2 SYDVKM. CDR3 length equals 14 residues. V lost 6 bases and J 0 bases, leaving 9 bases between the germline ends. For the CDR3, the DNA is TGTGCCAGCAGCGACAGCGTCTCTGGAAACACCATATATTTT. It is translated as CASSDSVSGNTIYF.

This clonotype was observed many times. V usage is TRBV20-1 and J usage is TRBJ2-1, with 8 bases fitting TRBD1. The V gene end was trimmed by 0 bases and the J gene end by 6 bases; junction bases not matched to a gene: 7. CDR3 size: 15 residues. Germline CDR1 DFQATT, CDR2 SNEGSKA (reference sequence). The CDR3 DNA is TGCAGTGCTAGAGAACCGGACAGGGATACCAATGAGCAGTTCTTC. It yields the protein CSAREPDRDTNEQFF.

This clonotype was counted only a few times. V usage is TRBV28 and J usage is TRBJ2-1, with TRBD2 identical over 9 bases. CDR1 and CDR2 from the germline V gene are MDHEN and SYDVKM. Losses at the gene ends were 1 base for V and 6 bases for J; bases not matched to a gene: 4. This CDR3 is built from 15 residues. Here the CDR3 reads CASSLSSSGINEQFF. The CDR3 region has the DNA TGTGCCAGCAGTTTATCTTCTAGCGGGATCAATGAGCAGTTCTTC. Filled out from reference TRBV28 and TRBJ2-1, the complete variable domain reads DVKVTQSSRYLVKRTGEKVFLECVQDMDHENMFWYRQDPGLGLRLIYFSYDVKMKEKGDIPEGYSVSREKKERFSLILESASTNQTSMYLCASSLSSSGINEQFFGPGTRLTVL.

The CDR3 region has the DNA TGCAGTGCTAGAGTAAGCCGGGGACTGCAAGAGACCCAGTACTTC. Translation gives CSARVSRGLQETQYF. The chain couples TRBV20-1 to TRBJ2-5; D may be TRBD2 (6 bases). Germline loops: CDR1 DFQATT, CDR2 SNEGSKA (reference sequence). The V end lost 1 base, the J end lost 2 bases, and 14 bases lay between the germline ends. This CDR3 is 15 amino acids long.